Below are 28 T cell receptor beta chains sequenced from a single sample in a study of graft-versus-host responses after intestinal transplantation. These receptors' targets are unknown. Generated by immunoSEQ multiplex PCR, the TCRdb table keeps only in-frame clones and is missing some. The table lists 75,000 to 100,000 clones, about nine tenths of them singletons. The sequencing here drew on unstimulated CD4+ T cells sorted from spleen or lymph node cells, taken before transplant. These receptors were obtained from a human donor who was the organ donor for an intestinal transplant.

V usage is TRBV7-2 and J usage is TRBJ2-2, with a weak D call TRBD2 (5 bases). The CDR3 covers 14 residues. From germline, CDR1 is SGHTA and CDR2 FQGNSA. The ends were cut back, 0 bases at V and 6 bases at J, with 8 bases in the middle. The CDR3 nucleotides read TGTGCCAGCAGCTTAGCTTTGCGGGCCGGGGAGCTGTTTTTT. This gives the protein CASSLALRAGELFF.

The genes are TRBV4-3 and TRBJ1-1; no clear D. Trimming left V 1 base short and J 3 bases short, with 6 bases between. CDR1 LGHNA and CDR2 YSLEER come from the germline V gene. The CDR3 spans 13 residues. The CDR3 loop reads CASSQARDTEAFF. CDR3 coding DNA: TGCGCCAGCAGCCAAGCCCGGGACACTGAAGCTTTCTTT.

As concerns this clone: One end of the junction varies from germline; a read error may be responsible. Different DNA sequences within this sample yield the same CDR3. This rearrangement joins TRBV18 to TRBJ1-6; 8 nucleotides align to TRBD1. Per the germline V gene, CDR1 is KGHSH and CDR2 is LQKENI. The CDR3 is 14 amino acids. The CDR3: CASSLDRVNSPLHF. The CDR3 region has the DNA TGTGCCAGCTCGCTGGACAGGGTTAATTCCCCCCTCCACTTT.

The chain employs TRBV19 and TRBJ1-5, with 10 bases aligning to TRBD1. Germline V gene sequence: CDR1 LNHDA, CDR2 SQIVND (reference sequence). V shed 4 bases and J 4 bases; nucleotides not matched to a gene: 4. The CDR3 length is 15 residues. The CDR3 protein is CASSKRTGGNQPQHF. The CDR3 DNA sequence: TGTGCCAGTAGTAAGCGGACAGGGGGGAATCAGCCCCAGCATTTT.

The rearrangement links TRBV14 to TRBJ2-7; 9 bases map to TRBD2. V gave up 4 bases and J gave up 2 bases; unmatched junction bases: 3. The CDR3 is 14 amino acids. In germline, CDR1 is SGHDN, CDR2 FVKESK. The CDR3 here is CASSRAGGPYEQYF. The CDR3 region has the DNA TGTGCCAGCAGCCGGGCGGGGGGGCCCTACGAGCAGTACTTC.

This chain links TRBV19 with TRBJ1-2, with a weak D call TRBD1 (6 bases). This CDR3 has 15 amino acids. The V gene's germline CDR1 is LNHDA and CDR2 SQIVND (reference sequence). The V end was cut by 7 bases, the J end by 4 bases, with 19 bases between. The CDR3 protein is CASTPGAGPFYGYTF. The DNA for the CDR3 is TGTGCCAGTACCCCAGGGGCAGGACCCTTCTATGGCTACACCTTC.

CDR3 nucleotide sequence: TGTGCCAGCAGCCAAGGGAACAGGGGGCCGGGTCAGCCCCAGCATTTT. This sequence encodes CASSQGNRGPGQPQHF. V gene TRBV7-2 combines with J gene TRBJ1-5, with 9 bases that match TRBD1. Germline V gene lookup returns CDR1 SGHTA and CDR2 FQGNSA. The trim removed 5 bases at V and 6 bases at J, leaving 11 bases unmatched. This CDR3 region has 16 residues.

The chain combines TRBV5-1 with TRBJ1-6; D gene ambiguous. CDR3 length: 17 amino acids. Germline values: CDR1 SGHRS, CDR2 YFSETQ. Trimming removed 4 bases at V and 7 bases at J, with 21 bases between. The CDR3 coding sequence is TGCGCCAGCAGCCCGGTTGCAGTCCTGAGGGAGAATTCACCCCTCCACTTT. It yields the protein CASSPVAVLRENSPLHF.

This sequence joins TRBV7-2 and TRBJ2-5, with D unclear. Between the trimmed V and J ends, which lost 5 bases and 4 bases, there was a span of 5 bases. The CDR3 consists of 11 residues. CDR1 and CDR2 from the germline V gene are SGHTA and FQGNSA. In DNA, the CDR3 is TGTGCCAGCAGCCTGTTAGAGACCCAGTACTTC. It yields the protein CASSLLETQYF.

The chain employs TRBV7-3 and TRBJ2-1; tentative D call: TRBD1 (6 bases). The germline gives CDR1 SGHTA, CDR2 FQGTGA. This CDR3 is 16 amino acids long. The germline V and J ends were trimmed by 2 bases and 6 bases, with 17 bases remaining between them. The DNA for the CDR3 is TGTGCCAGCAGCTTAGCGGCAGGGGCCGTAGCCAATGAGCAGTTCTTC. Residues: CASSLAAGAVANEQFF.

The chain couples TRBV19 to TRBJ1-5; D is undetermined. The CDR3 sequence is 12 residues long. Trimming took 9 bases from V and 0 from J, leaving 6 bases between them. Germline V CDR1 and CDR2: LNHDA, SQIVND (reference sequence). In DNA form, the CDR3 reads TGTGCCAGGACATATAGCAATCAGCCCCAGCATTTT. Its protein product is CARTYSNQPQHF.

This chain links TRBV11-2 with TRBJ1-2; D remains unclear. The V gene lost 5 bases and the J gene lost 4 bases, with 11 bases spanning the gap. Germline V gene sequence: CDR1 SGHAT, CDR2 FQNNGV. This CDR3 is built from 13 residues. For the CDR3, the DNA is TGTGCCAGCAGCCATACAGTTCTCTATGGCTACACCTTC. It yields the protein CASSHTVLYGYTF.

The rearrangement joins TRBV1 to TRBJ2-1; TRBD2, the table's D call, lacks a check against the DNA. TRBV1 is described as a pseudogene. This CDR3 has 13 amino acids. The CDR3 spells CTSSQGIAGKQFF. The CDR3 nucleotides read TGCACCAGCAGCCAAGGAATAGCGGGGAAGCAGTTCTTC.

CDR3 DNA sequence: TGTGCCAGTAACGCGGGGGGGACAGATACGCAGTATTTT. As protein: CASNAGGTDTQYF. The chain has TRBV19 and TRBJ2-3; 9 bases line up with TRBD2. With 7 bases clipped from V and 3 bases from J, the junction kept 2 bases outside the gene matches. The germline V gene has CDR1 LNHDA and CDR2 SQIVND (reference sequence). CDR3 length: 13 amino acids.

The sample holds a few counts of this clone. The CDR3 DNA reads as TGTGCCAGAAGCTTCACGCGGGGCGGATACGAGCAGTACTTC. It codes for CARSFTRGGYEQYF. This chain joins TRBV5-3 and TRBJ2-7; tentative D call: TRBD2 (6 bases). TRBV5-3 is reported as an ORF; its role is uncertain. The CDR3 covers 14 residues. V was clipped by 2 bases and J by 4 bases, with 13 bases between them.

CDR3 amino acids: CASSDSGTGNSPLHF. The CDR3 DNA sequence: TGTGCCAGCAGCGACTCCGGGACAGGGAATTCACCCCTCCACTTT. The V and J genes are TRBV9 and TRBJ1-6; 9 nucleotides match TRBD1. Germline CDR1 reads SGDLS; CDR2 reads YYNGEE. V shed 3 bases, J shed 7 bases, and the junction held 5 bases outside the gene matches. CDR3 length equals 15 residues. Drawing the rest from reference TRBV9 and TRBJ1-6, the complete variable domain is DSGVTQTPKHLITATGQRVTLRCSPRSGDLSVYWYQQSLDQGLQFLIQYYNGEERAKGNILERFSAQQFPDLHSELNLSSLELGDSALYFCASSDSGTGNSPLHFGNGTRLTVT.

CDR3 DNA: TGTGCCAACCGAAACAGGGATGTTGATGGCTACACCTTC. Translating it yields CANRNRDVDGYTF. The genes are TRBV2 and TRBJ1-2, with D tentatively TRBD1 (6 bases). Trimming took off 10 bases at V and 6 bases at J, with 18 bases between the two ends. Looked up from germline, CDR1 is SNHLY and CDR2 is FYNNEI. There are 13 residues in the CDR3.

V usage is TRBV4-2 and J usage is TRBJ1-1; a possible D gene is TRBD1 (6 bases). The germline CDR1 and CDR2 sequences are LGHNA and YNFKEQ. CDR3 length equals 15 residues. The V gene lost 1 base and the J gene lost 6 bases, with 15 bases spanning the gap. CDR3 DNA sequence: TGTGCCAGCAGCCAAGTTGGCAGGGGTATCGCTGAAGCTTTCTTT. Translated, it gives CASSQVGRGIAEAFF.

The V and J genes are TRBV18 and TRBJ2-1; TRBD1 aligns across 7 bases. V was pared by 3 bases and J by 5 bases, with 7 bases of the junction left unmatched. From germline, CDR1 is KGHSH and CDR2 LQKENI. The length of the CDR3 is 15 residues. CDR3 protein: CASSPPGQLNNEQFF. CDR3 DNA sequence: TGTGCCAGCTCACCGCCGGGACAGCTTAACAATGAGCAGTTCTTC.

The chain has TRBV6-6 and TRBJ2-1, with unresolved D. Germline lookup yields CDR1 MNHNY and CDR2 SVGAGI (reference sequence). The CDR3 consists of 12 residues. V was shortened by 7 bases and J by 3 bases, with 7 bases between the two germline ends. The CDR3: CASTERYNEQFF. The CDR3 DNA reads TGTGCCAGCACGGAGCGCTACAATGAGCAGTTCTTC.

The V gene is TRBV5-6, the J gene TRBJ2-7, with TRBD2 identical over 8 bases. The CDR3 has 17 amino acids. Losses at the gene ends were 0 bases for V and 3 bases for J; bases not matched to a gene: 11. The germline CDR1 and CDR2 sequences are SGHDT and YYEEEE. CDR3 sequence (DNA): TGTGCCAGCAGCTTGGTCCCGGGACTAGTGTTGGTCTACGAGCAGTACTTC. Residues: CASSLVPGLVLVYEQYF.

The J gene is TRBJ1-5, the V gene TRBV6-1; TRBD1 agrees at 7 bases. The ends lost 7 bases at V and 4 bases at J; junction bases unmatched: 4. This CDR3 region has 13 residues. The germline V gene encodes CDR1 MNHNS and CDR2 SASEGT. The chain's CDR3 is CASNLDRNQPQHF. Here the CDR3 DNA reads TGTGCCAGCAATCTGGACAGGAATCAGCCCCAGCATTTT.

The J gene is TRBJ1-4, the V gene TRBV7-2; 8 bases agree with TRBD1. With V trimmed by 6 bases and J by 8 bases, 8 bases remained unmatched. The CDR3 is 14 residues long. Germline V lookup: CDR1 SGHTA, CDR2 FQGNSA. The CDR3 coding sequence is TGTGCCAGCAGGCCCACAGGGGGTGGAGAAAAACTGTTTTTT. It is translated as CASRPTGGGEKLFF.

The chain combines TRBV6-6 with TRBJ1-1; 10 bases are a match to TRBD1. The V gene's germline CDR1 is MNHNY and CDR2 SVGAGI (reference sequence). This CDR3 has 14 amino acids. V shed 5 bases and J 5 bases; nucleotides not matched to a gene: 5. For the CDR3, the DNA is TGTGCCAGCAGTGGTCCGGGACAGGGGACTGAAGCTTTCTTT. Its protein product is CASSGPGQGTEAFF.

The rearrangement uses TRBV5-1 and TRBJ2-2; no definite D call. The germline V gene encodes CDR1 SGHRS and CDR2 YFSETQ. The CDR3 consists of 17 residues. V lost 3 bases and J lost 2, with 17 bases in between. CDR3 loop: CASSSGFGSLNTGELFF. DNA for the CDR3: TGCGCCAGCAGCTCGGGTTTTGGAAGCCTTAACACCGGGGAGCTGTTTTTT.

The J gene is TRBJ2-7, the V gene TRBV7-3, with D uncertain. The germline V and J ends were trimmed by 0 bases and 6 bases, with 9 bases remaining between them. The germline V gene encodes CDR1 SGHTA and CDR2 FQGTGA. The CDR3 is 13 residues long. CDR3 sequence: CASSLTPRSEQYF. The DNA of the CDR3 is TGTGCCAGCAGCTTAACTCCCAGGTCCGAGCAGTACTTC.

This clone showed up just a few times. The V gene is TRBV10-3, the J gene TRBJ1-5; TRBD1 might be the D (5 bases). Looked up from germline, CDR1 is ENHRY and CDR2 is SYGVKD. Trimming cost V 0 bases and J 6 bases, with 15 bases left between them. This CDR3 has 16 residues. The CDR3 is CAISESMGLGGQPQHF. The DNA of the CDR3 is TGTGCCATCAGTGAGTCGATGGGGCTGGGCGGTCAGCCCCAGCATTTT.

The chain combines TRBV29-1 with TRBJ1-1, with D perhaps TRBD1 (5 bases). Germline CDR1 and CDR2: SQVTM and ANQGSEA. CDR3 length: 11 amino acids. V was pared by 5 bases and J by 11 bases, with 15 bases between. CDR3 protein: CSVYTGGSAFF. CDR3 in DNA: TGCAGCGTTTATACCGGGGGGAGCGCTTTCTTT.